This TCR beta chain was found in a study of PD-1 blockade in classical Hodgkin lymphoma. With 8 bases removed from V and 7 bases from J, the gap between germline ends came to 18 bases. Per the germline V gene, CDR1 is MGHDK and CDR2 is SYGVNS. The CDR3 contains 13 residues. Each of the patients experienced relapse following autologous stem cell transplantation, and their brentuximab vedotin exposure differed. Data came from immunoSEQ multiplex PCR; TCRdb stores just in-frame clones and leaves some out. This repertoire shows 90,000 to 95,000 clones, roughly 87% found once; its top ten account for roughly 10%.

This material consisted of peripheral blood mononuclear cells (PBMCs), taken before the second cycle of nivolumab. The chain recombines TRBV25-1 with TRBJ2-7; D is uncertain. The clonotype originates from a human donor with classical Hodgkin lymphoma. The DNA of the CDR3 is TGTGCCAGCTCCGGGCCGGCCGGATGGGAGCAGTACTTC. This encodes CASSGPAGWEQYF.